One sample yielded the 20 T cell receptor beta chains listed below, sequenced in a study of blood T cell repertoires in COVID-19. Method: immunoSEQ multiplex PCR; TCRdb's copy keeps in-frame clones and lacks some. The sample lists a few hundred thousand clones, around 85% occurring once. The sample comprised PBMCs or T cells enriched from blood (not recorded which). These receptor sequences come from a woman aged 50 to 60 who had recovered from COVID-19.

This chain links TRBV15 with TRBJ2-7; 10 bases are shared with TRBD2. CDR1 LNHNV and CDR2 YYDKDF come from the germline V gene (reference sequence). The V and J ends lost 0 bases and 2 bases, in that order; junction bases with no gene match: 4. The CDR3 contains 16 residues. The CDR3 region has the DNA TGTGCCACCAGCAGAGATTTCAGCGGGAGGGCCTACGAGCAGTACTTC. Encoded protein: CATSRDFSGRAYEQYF.

This chain links TRBV5-1 with TRBJ1-4; D may be TRBD1 (5 bases). V lost 0 bases, J lost 8 bases, and 14 bases lay in between. Germline-derived CDR1 and CDR2 are SGHRS and YFSETQ. The CDR3 contains 15 residues. The CDR3 protein is CASSLGSQGMEKLFF. CDR3 bases: TGCGCCAGCAGCTTGGGAAGCCAGGGAATGGAAAAACTGTTTTTT. Full variable domain (rest looked up from reference TRBV5-1 and TRBJ1-4): KAGVTQTPRYLIKTRGQQVTLSCSPISGHRSVSWYQQTPGQGLQFLFEYFSETQRNKGNFPGRFSGRQFSNSRSEMNVSTLELGDSALYLCASSLGSQGMEKLFFGSGTQLSVL.

This chain connects TRBV28 to TRBJ1-6; 8 nucleotides agree with TRBD1. Germline V gives CDR1 MDHEN, CDR2 SYDVKM. Germline trimming cut 10 bases from V and 6 bases from J; bases unmatched to any gene: 8. The CDR3 covers 14 residues. The CDR3 region has the DNA TGTGCCACCCAGAGCAGGGGGCGTAATTCACCCCTCCACTTT. Residues: CATQSRGRNSPLHF.

As concerns this clone: The same CDR3 can be traced to other DNA sequences in this sample. The rearrangement joins TRBV5-1 to TRBJ1-2; 12 bases agree with TRBD1. The CDR3 is 14 amino acids. Germline CDR1 and CDR2: SGHRS and YFSETQ. The junction had 3 bases not matched to a gene; V was cut back by 4 bases and J by 5 bases. The CDR3 spells CASSLGQGAYGYTF. The CDR3 DNA sequence: TGCGCCAGCAGCCTGGGACAGGGGGCATATGGCTACACCTTC. Combining the CDR3 with reference TRBV5-1 and TRBJ1-2 gives the whole variable domain KAGVTQTPRYLIKTRGQQVTLSCSPISGHRSVSWYQQTPGQGLQFLFEYFSETQRNKGNFPGRFSGRQFSNSRSEMNVSTLELGDSALYLCASSLGQGAYGYTFGSGTRLTVV.

In DNA form, the CDR3 reads TGTGCCAGCAATTTGACAGAGATCGACGAGCAGTACTTC. Protein: CASNLTEIDEQYF. The chain joins TRBV21-1 to TRBJ2-7; the table assigns TRBD1, which was not confirmed against the DNA. TRBV21-1 is a pseudogene. This CDR3 contains 13 residues.

The V gene is TRBV30, the J gene TRBJ1-2, with 7 bases matching TRBD1. This CDR3 has 11 amino acids. With V trimmed by 7 bases and J by 8 bases, 7 bases remained unmatched. From germline, CDR1 is GTSNPN and CDR2 SVGIG (reference sequence). In DNA, the CDR3 is TGTGCCTCACACAGGGGAGACGGCTACACCTTC. Encoded protein: CASHRGDGYTF.

The rearrangement joins TRBV6-5 to TRBJ1-1; TRBD1 aligns across 7 bases. This CDR3 contains 14 residues. The J segment lost 1 base and the V segment lost 4 bases, leaving 3 bases of the junction unmatched. From germline, CDR1 is MNHEY and CDR2 SVGAGI. Here the CDR3 DNA reads TGTGCCAGCAGTTTCTACAGGGGGAACACTGAAGCTTTCTTT. This encodes CASSFYRGNTEAFF.

The chain joins TRBV28 to TRBJ2-1; D might be TRBD2 (6 bases). The V and J ends lost 7 bases and 7 bases respectively, with 14 bases between them. Germline V lookup: CDR1 MDHEN, CDR2 SYDVKM. This CDR3 has 13 residues. This chain's CDR3 is CASTRAAGNEQFF. CDR3 DNA: TGTGCCAGCACGCGGGCGGCGGGGAATGAGCAGTTCTTC.

J is TRBJ2-2 and V is TRBV25-1; D not resolved. V lost 1 base and J lost 1, with 4 bases in between. From germline, CDR1 is MGHDK and CDR2 SYGVNS. This CDR3 contains 14 residues. The DNA of the CDR3 is TGTGCCAGCAGTGAATCTGTGAACACCGGGGAGCTGTTTTTT. Protein: CASSESVNTGELFF.

This clone is a singleton in its sample. The chain combines TRBV6-5 with TRBJ2-3, with D tentatively TRBD2 (5 bases). The CDR3 runs to 14 residues. In germline, CDR1 is MNHEY, CDR2 SVGAGI. The germline V and J ends were trimmed by 2 bases and 4 bases, with 10 bases remaining between them. The CDR3 region has the DNA TGTGCCAGCAGTTACAAACTAGTGCCAGATACGCAGTATTTT. Its translation: CASSYKLVPDTQYF.

This chain uses TRBV15 with TRBJ2-5, with a possible D match to TRBD2 (6 bases). Germline assignment: CDR1 LNHNV and CDR2 YYDKDF (reference sequence). V dropped 0 bases and J dropped 2 bases, with 16 bases sitting between them. The CDR3 contains 17 residues. CDR3 residues: CATSREGQGGHQETQYF. The CDR3 bases are TGTGCCACCAGCAGAGAAGGCCAGGGAGGACATCAAGAGACCCAGTACTTC.

V and J are TRBV19 and TRBJ2-7; TRBD2 matches 13 bases. The germline CDR1 and CDR2 sequences are LNHDA and SQIVND (reference sequence). The CDR3 is 19 amino acids. Trimming cost V 5 bases and J 3 bases; bases outside gene matches: 16. CDR3 nucleotide sequence: TGTGCCAGTAGTTCCCAAGGGACTAGCGGGACCTACGACCTCTACGAGCAGTACTTC. It encodes CASSSQGTSGTYDLYEQYF.

The chain uses TRBV13 and TRBJ1-6; TRBD1 agrees at 8 bases. From germline, CDR1 is PRHDT and CDR2 FYEKMQ (reference sequence). V was pared by 5 bases and J by 4 bases, with 7 bases of the junction left unmatched. CDR3 length: 16 residues. The CDR3 nucleotides are TGTGCCAGCAGCCGCCTGGGACAGGATTATAATTCACCCCTCCACTTT. It encodes CASSRLGQDYNSPLHF.

The chain couples TRBV7-2 to TRBJ2-7; 8 bases agree with TRBD1. Germline-derived CDR1 and CDR2 are SGHTA and FQGNSA. Trimming removed 8 bases from V and 0 bases from J; junction bases left unmatched: 6. This CDR3 is built from 14 residues. Here the CDR3 DNA reads TGTGCCAGCTCCCGGGACAGGTTCTCCTACGAGCAGTACTTC. It translates to CASSRDRFSYEQYF.

V usage is TRBV18 and J usage is TRBJ1-2, with 7 bases matching TRBD1. This CDR3 is built from 13 residues. In germline, CDR1 is KGHSH, CDR2 LQKENI. J lost 6 bases, V lost 1 base, and 2 bases had no gene match. Written as DNA, the CDR3 is TGTGCCAGCTCACCACGACAGGGCCATGGCTACACCTTC. Protein: CASSPRQGHGYTF.

The rearrangement links TRBV18 to TRBJ2-3, with 7 positions matching TRBD2. In germline, CDR1 is KGHSH, CDR2 LQKENI. The CDR3 is 16 residues long. The ends lost 0 bases at V and 0 bases at J; junction bases unmatched: 3. The CDR3 sequence: CASSPPSGASTDTQYF. CDR3 in DNA: TGTGCCAGCTCACCACCGAGCGGGGCAAGCACAGATACGCAGTATTTT.

The rearrangement joins TRBV7-2 to TRBJ1-2, with D unclear. The CDR3 has 12 residues. In germline, CDR1 is SGHTA, CDR2 FQGNSA. V was shortened by 5 bases and J by 0 bases, with 4 bases between the two germline ends. The CDR3, as DNA: TGTGCCAGCAGCCGGGCTAACTATGGCTACACCTTC. It is translated as CASSRANYGYTF.

V and J are TRBV5-1 and TRBJ1-4; no firm D call. V was clipped by 4 bases and J by 2 bases, with 15 bases between them. CDR1 and CDR2 (germline): SGHRS, YFSETQ. The CDR3 runs to 16 residues. CDR3 in DNA: TGCGCCAGCAGCCCGCCCCCGGGGAACACTAATGAAAAACTGTTTTTT. Its translation: CASSPPPGNTNEKLFF.

The chain carries TRBV5-1 and TRBJ2-4; 9 bases fit TRBD1. The V gene's germline CDR1 is SGHRS and CDR2 YFSETQ. This CDR3 spans 18 amino acids. With 4 bases clipped from V and 4 bases from J, the junction kept 15 bases outside the gene matches. For the CDR3, the DNA is TGCGCCAGCAGCGCCGGGACAGGGAGACTCTACCTTAAAAACATTCAGTACTTC. This encodes CASSAGTGRLYLKNIQYF.

The rearrangement uses TRBV28 and TRBJ2-3, with D possibly TRBD2 on 6 matching bases. The CDR3 is 16 amino acids. The V and J ends lost 6 bases and 3 bases respectively, with 19 bases between them. The germline CDR1 and CDR2 sequences are MDHEN and SYDVKM. CDR3 loop: CASRAPGRTGTDTQYF. DNA for the CDR3: TGTGCCAGCAGGGCCCCAGGGAGGACGGGAACAGATACGCAGTATTTT.